These 23 T cell receptor beta chains were sequenced from one sample in a study of T cells in Graves' hyperthyroidism and ophthalmopathy. RNA transcripts gave rise to amplified TCR beta CDR3 regions. The primer set for the first-round RT-PCR of the TCR CDR3 was HTBI. MiXCR was run by TCRdb on the multiplex PCR reads, yielding one entry per CDR3 protein. The sample includes fewer than 650,000 distinct CDR3 sequences, 14% to 15% seen only once; the top ten take about 4.5%. Sample: blood. These receptor sequences come from a woman aged 40 to 55 with Graves' ophthalmopathy.

This clonotype was found many times. This rearrangement joins TRBV12-3 or TRBV12-4 to TRBJ2-5, with 7 bases matching TRBD1. The length of the CDR3 is 11 residues. V lost 8 bases to trimming and J lost 9 bases; unmatched junction nucleotides: 6. DNA of the CDR3: TGTGCCAGCGGGGACAGTTTCGCCCAGTACTTC. Its translation: CASGDSFAQYF.

At least ten counts were recorded for this clonotype. The chain has TRBV7-2 and TRBJ1-2; no firm D call. Trimming stripped 2 bases from V and 6 bases from J, with 10 bases between. The CDR3 consists of 13 residues. CDR1 is SGHTA and CDR2 is FQGNSA in the germline V gene. The CDR3 spells CASSLLRQNGYTF. DNA of the CDR3: TGTGCCAGCAGCTTACTCCGACAAAATGGCTACACCTTC.

In this sample, this clonotype turned up a few times. V gene TRBV12-3 or TRBV12-4 combines with J gene TRBJ2-2; maybe TRBD1 (6 bases). The CDR3 has 15 residues. Trimming took 6 bases from V and 0 from J, leaving 11 bases between them. CDR3 amino acids: CASRQTGPNTGELFF. As DNA, the CDR3 is TGTGCCAGCAGGCAGACAGGCCCGAACACCGGGGAGCTGTTTTTT.

This clonotype was observed many times. This sequence joins TRBV19 and TRBJ1-1; no clear D. Trimming removed 0 bases from V and 4 bases from J, with 12 bases in between. The CDR3 extends over 15 amino acids. Per germline, CDR1 LNHDA and CDR2 SQIVND (reference sequence). CDR3 sequence (DNA): TGTGCCAGTAGTATAGATACCCCCGGGGTCACTGAAGCTTTCTTT. Its translation: CASSIDTPGVTEAFF.

Many counts were recorded for this clonotype. V is TRBV6-1 and J is TRBJ1-2, with TRBD1 matching over 7 bases. CDR1 and CDR2 from the germline V gene are MNHNS and SASEGT. CDR3 length: 13 residues. Trimming cost V 6 bases and J 3 bases; bases outside gene matches: 4. CDR3 bases: TGTGCCAGCAGACTGGGACAGCACTATGGCTACACCTTC. Amino acid sequence: CASRLGQHYGYTF.

This clonotype showed up just a few times. CDR3: CASSLTLGGQETQYF. The CDR3 nucleotides read TGTGCCAGCAGTCTCACGTTGGGAGGTCAAGAGACCCAGTACTTC. The chain is built from TRBV28 and TRBJ2-5, with a possible D match to TRBD2 (6 bases). Germline CDR1 and CDR2: MDHEN and SYDVKM. This CDR3 contains 15 residues. V was clipped by 5 bases and J by 2 bases, with 15 bases between them. Full variable domain (remainder filled in from reference TRBV28 and TRBJ2-5): DVKVTQSSRYLVKRTGEKVFLECVQDMDHENMFWYRQDPGLGLRLIYFSYDVKMKEKGDIPEGYSVSREKKERFSLILESASTNQTSMYLCASSLTLGGQETQYFGPGTRLLVL.

This clonotype was detected ten times or more. The chain employs TRBV6-5 and TRBJ2-3; no clear D. Germline V gene lookup returns CDR1 MNHEY and CDR2 SVGAGI. V lost 2 bases, J lost 0 bases, and 9 bases lay in between. The CDR3 has 15 amino acids. CDR3 DNA: TGTGCCAGCAGTTACCCGAGGTACAGCACAGATACGCAGTATTTT. Its translation is CASSYPRYSTDTQYF.

The sample holds many counts of this clonotype. The rearrangement uses TRBV6-2 or TRBV6-3 and TRBJ1-1; no clear D gene. Trimming left V 5 bases short and J 6 bases short, with 7 bases between. There are 11 residues in the CDR3. CDR1 is MNHEY and CDR2 is SVGEGT in the germline V gene. The CDR3 region has the DNA TGTGCCAGCAGTCAAACAGCTGAAGCTTTCTTT. Amino acids: CASSQTAEAFF.

This clonotype was picked up many times. The chain carries TRBV7-9 and TRBJ1-1; possible D gene TRBD1, 6 bases. The CDR3 loop spans 15 amino acids. V shed 4 bases and J shed 3 bases, with 15 bases lying between them. CDR1 is SEHNR, CDR2 FQNEAQ, per germline (reference sequence). CDR3: CASSSTGMFYTEAFF. The CDR3 nucleotides are TGTGCCAGCAGCTCAACAGGGATGTTTTACACTGAAGCTTTCTTT.

This clonotype was counted many times. In nucleotides, the CDR3 is TGTGCCAGCAGCCGCTTAGCGGTGTTCCAAGAGACCCAGTACTTC. This sequence encodes CASSRLAVFQETQYF. This chain connects TRBV6-2 or TRBV6-3 to TRBJ2-5; tentatively, D is TRBD2 (6 bases). The ends were cut back, 6 bases at V and 1 base at J, with 15 bases in the middle. Germline lookup yields CDR1 MNHEY and CDR2 SVGEGT. The CDR3 extends over 15 amino acids.

This clonotype turned up a few times. This chain links TRBV19 with TRBJ2-5, with no clear D. The CDR3 runs 13 residues. The V gene's germline CDR1 is LNHDA and CDR2 SQIVND (reference sequence). Between the trimmed V and J ends, which lost 3 bases and 5 bases, there was a span of 10 bases. The CDR3 protein is CASSIGSRETQYF. DNA of the CDR3: TGTGCCAGTAGTATTGGTTCTAGGGAGACCCAGTACTTC.

The V call is TRBV12-3 or TRBV12-4, the J call TRBJ2-2; tentatively, D is TRBD2 (5 bases). Trimming pared 6 bases from V and 9 bases from J, leaving 17 bases between. The CDR3 extends over 14 amino acids. The CDR3 reads CASRVDGGVWELFF. For the CDR3, the DNA is TGTGCCAGCAGAGTGGACGGAGGTGTTTGGGAGCTGTTTTTT.

This clonotype was detected ten times or more. The V gene is TRBV10-3, the J gene TRBJ1-5; D remains unclear. V dropped 7 bases and J dropped 2 bases, with 9 bases sitting between them. This CDR3 comprises 13 residues. CDR1 is ENHRY and CDR2 is SYGVKD in the germline V gene. CDR3 amino acids: CAINGERNQPQHF. The CDR3 coding sequence is TGTGCCATCAACGGGGAGCGCAATCAGCCCCAGCATTTT.

This clonotype was found a few times. This CDR3 reads CASSPLPGLLYEQYF. The CDR3 nucleotides are TGTGCCAGCAGCCCATTACCGGGACTGCTATACGAGCAGTACTTC. This chain links TRBV7-2 with TRBJ2-7; tentatively, D is TRBD2 (6 bases). The germline gives CDR1 SGHTA, CDR2 FQGNSA. Trimming cost V 5 bases and J 4 bases, with 18 bases left between them. This CDR3 spans 15 amino acids.

This clonotype appeared many times. The V and J genes are TRBV27 and TRBJ2-7; 7 positions agree with TRBD1. V was clipped by 4 bases and J by 4 bases; unmatched bases: 10. In germline, CDR1 is MNHEY, CDR2 SMNVEV (reference sequence). CDR3 length: 15 amino acids. CDR3 coding DNA: TGTGCCAGCAGTTGGAACAGGGGCGGCGAATACGAGCAGTACTTC. Protein sequence: CASSWNRGGEYEQYF.

V is TRBV4-2 and J is TRBJ2-1; D might be TRBD2 (5 bases). From germline, CDR1 is LGHNA and CDR2 YNFKEQ. V was shortened by 0 bases and J by 3 bases, with 15 bases between the two germline ends. The CDR3 spans 17 residues. The CDR3 protein is CASSQDVDLLSYNEQFF. Here the CDR3 DNA reads TGTGCCAGCAGCCAAGATGTGGACTTGCTCAGCTACAATGAGCAGTTCTTC.

This clonotype has a count of ten or more. The CDR3 here is CASSYEGGPNHEQYF. The CDR3 nucleotides are TGTGCCAGCAGTTACGAGGGAGGGCCTAACCACGAGCAGTACTTC. The chain is built from TRBV6-5 and TRBJ2-7; TRBD2 agrees at 7 bases. Losses at the gene ends were 2 bases for V and 5 bases for J; bases not matched to a gene: 9. The CDR3 extends over 15 amino acids. Per germline, CDR1 MNHEY and CDR2 SVGAGI.

The chain uses TRBV19 and TRBJ1-5; D uncertain. V lost 5 bases to trimming and J lost 6 bases, with 11 bases between them. The CDR3 is 13 residues long. Germline V lookup: CDR1 LNHDA, CDR2 SQIVND (reference sequence). CDR3 in DNA: TGTGCCAGTAGTCATAGGTCCAGTCAGCCCCAGCATTTT. Encoded protein: CASSHRSSQPQHF.

This clonotype was seen ten or more times. The chain has TRBV7-6 and TRBJ1-1, with D possibly matching TRBD1 (6 bases). The germline gives CDR1 SGHVS, CDR2 FNYEAQ. The CDR3 loop spans 15 amino acids. V was trimmed by 3 bases and J by 7 bases, leaving 18 bases between them. CDR3 coding DNA: TGTGCCAGCAGCTTGTTTAGCGGCGGGACAAGTGAAGCTTTCTTT. Protein: CASSLFSGGTSEAFF.

This clonotype has a count of ten or more. The chain employs TRBV27 and TRBJ2-7, with D tentatively TRBD1 (6 bases). Germline V gene data show CDR1 as MNHEY and CDR2 as SMNVEV (reference sequence). V lost 3 bases and J lost 3, with 12 bases in between. This CDR3 has 14 residues. This chain's CDR3 is CASSLMEQGYEQYF. CDR3 DNA: TGTGCCAGCAGTTTGATGGAACAGGGCTACGAGCAGTACTTC.

This clonotype was seen repeatedly, ten times or more. J is TRBJ1-1 and V is TRBV27, with D maybe TRBD1 (5 bases). The CDR3 is 13 amino acids. Trimming pared 8 bases from V and 0 bases from J, leaving 10 bases between. Germline lookup yields CDR1 MNHEY and CDR2 SMNVEV (reference sequence). CDR3 nucleotides: TGTGCCAGCGCCTGGGGGATGAACACTGAAGCTTTCTTT. Its protein product is CASAWGMNTEAFF.

The chain joins TRBV29-1 to TRBJ2-7, with D possibly matching TRBD1 (6 bases). The CDR3 loop spans 13 amino acids. V gave up 4 bases and J gave up 5 bases, with 15 bases separating them. The germline V gene has CDR1 SQVTM and CDR2 ANQGSEA. The DNA for the CDR3 is TGCAGCGTTGTGCGGACAGCCGGCAACGAGCAGTACTTC. It encodes CSVVRTAGNEQYF.

In its sample, this clonotype was seen many times. The gene calls are TRBV6-5 and TRBJ1-5; TRBD1 might be the D (5 bases). V was pared by 2 bases and J by 3 bases, with 14 bases between. Germline loops: CDR1 MNHEY, CDR2 SVGAGI. CDR3 length: 16 residues. The CDR3 spells CASSYNGPGANQPQHF. Here the CDR3 DNA reads TGTGCCAGCAGTTACAACGGTCCTGGGGCCAATCAGCCCCAGCATTTT.